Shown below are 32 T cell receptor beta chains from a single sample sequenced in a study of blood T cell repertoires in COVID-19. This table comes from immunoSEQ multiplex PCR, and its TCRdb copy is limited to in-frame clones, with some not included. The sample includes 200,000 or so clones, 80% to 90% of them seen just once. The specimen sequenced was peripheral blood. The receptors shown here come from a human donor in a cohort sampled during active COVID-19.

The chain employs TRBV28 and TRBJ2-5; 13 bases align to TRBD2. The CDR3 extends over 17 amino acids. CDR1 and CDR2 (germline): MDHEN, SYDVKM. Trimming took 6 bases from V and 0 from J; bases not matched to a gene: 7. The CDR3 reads CASRAVTSGRNQETQYF. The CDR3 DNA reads TGTGCCAGCAGGGCAGTGACTAGCGGGAGGAACCAAGAGACCCAGTACTTC.

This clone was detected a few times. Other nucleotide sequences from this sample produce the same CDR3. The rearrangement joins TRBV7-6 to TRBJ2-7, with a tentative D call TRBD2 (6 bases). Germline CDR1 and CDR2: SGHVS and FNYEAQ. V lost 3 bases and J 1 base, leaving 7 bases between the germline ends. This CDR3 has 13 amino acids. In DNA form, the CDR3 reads TGTGCCAGCAGCTTGGCGGGGTCCTACGAGCAGTACTTC. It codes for CASSLAGSYEQYF.

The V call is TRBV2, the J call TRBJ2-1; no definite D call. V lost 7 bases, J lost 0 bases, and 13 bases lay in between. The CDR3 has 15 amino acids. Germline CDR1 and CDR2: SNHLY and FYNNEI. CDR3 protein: CASNGGASSYNEQFF. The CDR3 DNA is TGTGCCAGCAACGGCGGAGCTAGCTCCTACAATGAGCAGTTCTTC. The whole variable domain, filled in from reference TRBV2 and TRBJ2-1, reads EPEVTQTPSHQVTQMGQEVILRCVPISNHLYFYWYRQILGQKVEFLVSFYNNEISEKSEIFDDQFSVERPDGSNFTLKIRSTKLEDSAMYFCASNGGASSYNEQFFGPGTRLTVL.

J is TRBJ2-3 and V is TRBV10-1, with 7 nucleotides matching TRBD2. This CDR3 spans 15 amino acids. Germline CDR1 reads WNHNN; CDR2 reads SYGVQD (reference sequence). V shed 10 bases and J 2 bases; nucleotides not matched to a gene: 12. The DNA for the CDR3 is TGCGCCACCTCCGATCAACGGGGGGACACAGATACGCAGTATTTT. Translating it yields CATSDQRGDTDTQYF.

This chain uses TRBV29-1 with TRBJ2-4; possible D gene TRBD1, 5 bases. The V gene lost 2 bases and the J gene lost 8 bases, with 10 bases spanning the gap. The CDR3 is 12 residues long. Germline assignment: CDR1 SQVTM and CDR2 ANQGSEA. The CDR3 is CSVELDSYIQYF. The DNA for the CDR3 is TGCAGCGTTGAATTAGACAGCTACATTCAGTACTTC.

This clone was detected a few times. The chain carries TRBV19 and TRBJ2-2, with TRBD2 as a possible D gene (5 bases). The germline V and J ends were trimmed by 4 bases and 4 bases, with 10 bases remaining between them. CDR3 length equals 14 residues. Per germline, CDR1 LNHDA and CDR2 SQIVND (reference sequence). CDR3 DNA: TGTGCCAGTAGTACAGACTATGGCACCGGGGAGCTGTTTTTT. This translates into CASSTDYGTGELFF.

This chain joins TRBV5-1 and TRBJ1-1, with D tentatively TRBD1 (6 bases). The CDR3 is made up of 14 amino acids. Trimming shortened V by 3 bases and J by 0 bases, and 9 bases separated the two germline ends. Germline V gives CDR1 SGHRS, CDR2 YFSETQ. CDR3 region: CASSSDRLNTEAFF. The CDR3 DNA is TGCGCCAGCAGCTCGGACAGACTGAACACTGAAGCTTTCTTT.

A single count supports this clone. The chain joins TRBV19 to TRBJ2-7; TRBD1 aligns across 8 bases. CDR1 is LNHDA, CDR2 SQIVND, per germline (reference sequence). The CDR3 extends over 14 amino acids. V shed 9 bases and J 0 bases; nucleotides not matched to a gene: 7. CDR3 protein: CASATGTGSYEQYF. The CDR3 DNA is TGTGCCAGCGCAACCGGGACAGGCTCCTACGAGCAGTACTTC.

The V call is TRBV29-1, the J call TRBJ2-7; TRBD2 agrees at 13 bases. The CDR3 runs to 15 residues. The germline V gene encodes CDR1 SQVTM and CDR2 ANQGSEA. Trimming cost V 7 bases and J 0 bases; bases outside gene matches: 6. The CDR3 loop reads CSARLAGGNSYEQYF. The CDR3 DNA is TGCAGCGCGAGACTAGCGGGAGGCAACTCCTACGAGCAGTACTTC.

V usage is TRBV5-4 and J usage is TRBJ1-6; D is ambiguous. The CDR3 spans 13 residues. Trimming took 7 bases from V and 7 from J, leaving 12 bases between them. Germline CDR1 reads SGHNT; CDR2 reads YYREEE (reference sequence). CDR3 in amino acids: CASRQLANSPLHF. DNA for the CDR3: TGTGCCAGCCGGCAGTTAGCGAATTCACCCCTCCACTTT.

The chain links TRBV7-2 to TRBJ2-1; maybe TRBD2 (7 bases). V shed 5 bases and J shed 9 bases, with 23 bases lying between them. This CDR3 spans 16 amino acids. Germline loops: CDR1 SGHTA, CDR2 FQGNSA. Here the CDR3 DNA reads TGTGCCAGCAGCGCCAGGGGAGGGGCGCTGAGTGGTGAGCAGTTCTTC. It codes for CASSARGGALSGEQFF.

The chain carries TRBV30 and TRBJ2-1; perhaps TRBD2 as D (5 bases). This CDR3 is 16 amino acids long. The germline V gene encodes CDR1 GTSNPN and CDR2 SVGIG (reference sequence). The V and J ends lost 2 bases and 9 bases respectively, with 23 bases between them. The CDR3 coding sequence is TGTGCCTGGAGTCCTTTAGCAGTCAGACGGGGTCCTGAGCAGTTCTTC. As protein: CAWSPLAVRRGPEQFF.

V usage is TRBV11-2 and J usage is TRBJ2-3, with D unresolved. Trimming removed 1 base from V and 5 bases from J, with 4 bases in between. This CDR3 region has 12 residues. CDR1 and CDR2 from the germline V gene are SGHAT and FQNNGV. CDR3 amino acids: CASSLALDTQYF. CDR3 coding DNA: TGTGCCAGCAGCTTAGCTTTAGATACGCAGTATTTT.

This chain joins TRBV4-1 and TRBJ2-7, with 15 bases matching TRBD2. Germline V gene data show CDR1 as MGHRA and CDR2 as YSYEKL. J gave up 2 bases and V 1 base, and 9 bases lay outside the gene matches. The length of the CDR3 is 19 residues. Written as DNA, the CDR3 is TGCGCCAGCAGCCAAGCCGTCGGACTAGCGGGAGGGGCTGCCTACGAGCAGTACTTC. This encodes CASSQAVGLAGGAAYEQYF.

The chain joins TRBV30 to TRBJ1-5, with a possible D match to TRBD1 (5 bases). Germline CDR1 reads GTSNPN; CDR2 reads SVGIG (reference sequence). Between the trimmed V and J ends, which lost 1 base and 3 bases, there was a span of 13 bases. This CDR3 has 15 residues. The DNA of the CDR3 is TGTGCCTGGAGTGCCCCAACAGGAAACAATCAGCCCCAGCATTTT. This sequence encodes CAWSAPTGNNQPQHF.

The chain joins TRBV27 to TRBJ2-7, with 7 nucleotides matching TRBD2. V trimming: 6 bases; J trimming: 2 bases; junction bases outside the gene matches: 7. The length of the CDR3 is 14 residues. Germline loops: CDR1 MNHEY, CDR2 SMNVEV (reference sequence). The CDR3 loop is CASSLGAGAYEQYF. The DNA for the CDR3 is TGTGCCAGCAGCCTAGGGGCGGGGGCCTACGAGCAGTACTTC.

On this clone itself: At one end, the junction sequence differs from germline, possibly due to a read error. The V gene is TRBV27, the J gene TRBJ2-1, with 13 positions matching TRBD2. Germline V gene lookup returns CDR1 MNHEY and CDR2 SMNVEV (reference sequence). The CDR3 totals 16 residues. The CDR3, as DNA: TGTGCCAGCAGCCCCTCGGGACTAGCGGGACCCGGGTTGGGGGTCTTC. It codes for CASSPSGLAGPGLGVF.

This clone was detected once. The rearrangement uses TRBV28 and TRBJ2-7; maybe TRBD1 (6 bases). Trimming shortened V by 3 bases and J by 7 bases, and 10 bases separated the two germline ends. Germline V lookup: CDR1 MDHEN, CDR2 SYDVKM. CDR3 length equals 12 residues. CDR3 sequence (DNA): TGTGCCAGCAGTTTCTGGGGGCTAGAGCAGTACTTC. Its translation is CASSFWGLEQYF.

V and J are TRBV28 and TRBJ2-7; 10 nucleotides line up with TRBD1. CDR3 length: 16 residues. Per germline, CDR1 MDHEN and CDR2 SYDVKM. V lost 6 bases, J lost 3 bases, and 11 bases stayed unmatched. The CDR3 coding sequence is TGTGCCAGCAGAGACAGGGGGCGAGACAAGTACTACGAGCAGTACTTC. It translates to CASRDRGRDKYYEQYF.

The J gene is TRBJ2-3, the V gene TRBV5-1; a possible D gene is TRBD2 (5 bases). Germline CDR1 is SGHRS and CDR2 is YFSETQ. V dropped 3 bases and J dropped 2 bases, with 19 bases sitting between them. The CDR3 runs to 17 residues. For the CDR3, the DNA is TGCGCCAGCAGCTGGAGGCCGAGGGTTAGTGTCACAGATACGCAGTATTTT. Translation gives CASSWRPRVSVTDTQYF.

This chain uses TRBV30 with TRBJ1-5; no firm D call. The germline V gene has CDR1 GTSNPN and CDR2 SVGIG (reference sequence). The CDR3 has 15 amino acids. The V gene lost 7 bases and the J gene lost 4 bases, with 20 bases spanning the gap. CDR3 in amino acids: CAYTPGKSGNQPQHF. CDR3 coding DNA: TGTGCCTATACTCCCGGGAAGTCGGGAAATCAGCCCCAGCATTTT.

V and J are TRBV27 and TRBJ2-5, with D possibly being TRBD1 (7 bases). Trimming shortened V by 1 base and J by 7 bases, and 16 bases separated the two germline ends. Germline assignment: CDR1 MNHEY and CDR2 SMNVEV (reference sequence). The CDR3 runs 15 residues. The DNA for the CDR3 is TGTGCCAGCAGTTTATTTGCAGGGGGGTCAGGGACCCAGTACTTC. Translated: CASSLFAGGSGTQYF.

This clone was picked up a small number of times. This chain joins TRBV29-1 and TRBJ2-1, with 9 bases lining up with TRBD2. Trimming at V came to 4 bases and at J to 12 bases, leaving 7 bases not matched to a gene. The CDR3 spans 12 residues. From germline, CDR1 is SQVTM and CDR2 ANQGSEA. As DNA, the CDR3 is TGCAGCGTTGCCCCTAGCGGGATTGGGCAGTTCTTC. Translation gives CSVAPSGIGQFF.

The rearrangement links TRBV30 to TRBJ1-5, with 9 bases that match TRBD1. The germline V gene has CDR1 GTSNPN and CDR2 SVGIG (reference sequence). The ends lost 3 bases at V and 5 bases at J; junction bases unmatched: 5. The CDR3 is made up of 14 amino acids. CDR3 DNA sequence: TGTGCCTGGAGGGGACAGGGTAGGGATCAGCCCCAGCATTTT. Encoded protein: CAWRGQGRDQPQHF.

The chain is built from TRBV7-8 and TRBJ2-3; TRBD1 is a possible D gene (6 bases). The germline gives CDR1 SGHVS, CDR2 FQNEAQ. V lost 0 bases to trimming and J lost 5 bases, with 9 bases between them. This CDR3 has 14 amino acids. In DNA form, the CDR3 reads TGTGCCAGCAGCTTAGCGTACAGGGAAGATACGCAGTATTTT. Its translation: CASSLAYREDTQYF.

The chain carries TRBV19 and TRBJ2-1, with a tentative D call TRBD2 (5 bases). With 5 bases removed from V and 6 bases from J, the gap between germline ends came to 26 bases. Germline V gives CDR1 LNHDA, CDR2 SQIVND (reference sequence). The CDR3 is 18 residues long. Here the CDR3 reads CASSVIASSSGKSNEQFF. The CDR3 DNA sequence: TGTGCCAGTAGTGTAATCGCCTCTAGCTCGGGCAAATCCAATGAGCAGTTCTTC.

CDR3 sequence reads: CASSSLGQTSNQPQHF. The DNA of the CDR3 is TGTGCCAGCAGCTCGTTAGGACAGACGAGCAATCAGCCCCAGCATTTT. This chain connects TRBV28 to TRBJ1-5, with D possibly matching TRBD1 (6 bases). CDR1 and CDR2 from the germline V gene are MDHEN and SYDVKM. This CDR3 has 16 amino acids. Deletions cut 6 bases from V and 1 base from J, with 16 bases between.

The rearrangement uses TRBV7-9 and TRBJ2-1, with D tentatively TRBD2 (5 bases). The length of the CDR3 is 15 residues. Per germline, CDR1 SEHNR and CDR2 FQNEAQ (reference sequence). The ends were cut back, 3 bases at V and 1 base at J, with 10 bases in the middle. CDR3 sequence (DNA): TGTGCCAGCAGCTTCGTTCGCGGGTCCTACAATGAGCAGTTCTTC. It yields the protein CASSFVRGSYNEQFF. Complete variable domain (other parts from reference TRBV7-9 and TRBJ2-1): DTGVSQNPRHKITKRGQNVTFRCDPISEHNRLYWYRQTLGQGPEFLTYFQNEAQLEKSRLLSDRFSAERPKGSFSTLEIQRTEQGDSAMYLCASSFVRGSYNEQFFGPGTRLTVL.

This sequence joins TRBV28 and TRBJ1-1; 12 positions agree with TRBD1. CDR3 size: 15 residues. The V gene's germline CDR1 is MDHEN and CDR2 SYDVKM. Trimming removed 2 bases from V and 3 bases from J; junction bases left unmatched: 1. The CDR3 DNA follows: TGTGCCAGCAGTTTAGGGGACAGGGGGCACACTGAAGCTTTCTTT. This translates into CASSLGDRGHTEAFF.

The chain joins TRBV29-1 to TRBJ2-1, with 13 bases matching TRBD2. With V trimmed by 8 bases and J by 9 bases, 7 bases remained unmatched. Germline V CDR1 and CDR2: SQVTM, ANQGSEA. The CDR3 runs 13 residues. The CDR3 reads CSSGTSGIAEQFF. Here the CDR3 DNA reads TGCAGCTCCGGGACTAGCGGGATCGCTGAGCAGTTCTTC.

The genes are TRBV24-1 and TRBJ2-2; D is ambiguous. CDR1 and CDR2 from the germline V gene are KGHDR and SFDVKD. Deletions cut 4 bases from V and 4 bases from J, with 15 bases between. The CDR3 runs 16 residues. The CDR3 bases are TGTGCCACCAGTGACCCTCACACAGCAAGCACCGGGGAGCTGTTTTTT. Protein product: CATSDPHTASTGELFF.

The chain's CDR3 is CATSGREGTEAFF. In nucleotides, the CDR3 is TGTGCCACCAGTGGCCGGGAGGGGACTGAAGCTTTCTTT. The chain combines TRBV24-1 with TRBJ1-1, with a weak D call TRBD1 (5 bases). CDR3 length: 13 residues. Trimming left V 5 bases short and J 5 bases short, with 11 bases between. Germline CDR1 reads KGHDR; CDR2 reads SFDVKD.